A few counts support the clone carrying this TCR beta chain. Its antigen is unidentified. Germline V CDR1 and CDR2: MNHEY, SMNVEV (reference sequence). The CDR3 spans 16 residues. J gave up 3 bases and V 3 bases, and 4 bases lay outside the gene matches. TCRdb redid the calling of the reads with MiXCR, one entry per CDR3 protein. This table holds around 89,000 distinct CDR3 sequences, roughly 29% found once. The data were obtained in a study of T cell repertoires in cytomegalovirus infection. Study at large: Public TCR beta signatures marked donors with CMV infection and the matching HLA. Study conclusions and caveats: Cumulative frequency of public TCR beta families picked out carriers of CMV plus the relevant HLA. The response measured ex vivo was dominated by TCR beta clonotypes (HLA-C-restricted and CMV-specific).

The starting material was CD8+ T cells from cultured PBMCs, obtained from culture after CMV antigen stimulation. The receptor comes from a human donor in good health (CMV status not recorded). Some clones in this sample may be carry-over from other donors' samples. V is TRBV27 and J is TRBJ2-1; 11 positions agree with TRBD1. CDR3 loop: CASSFYGTGGYNEQFF. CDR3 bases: TGTGCCAGCAGTTTCTACGGGACAGGGGGCTACAATGAGCAGTTCTTC.